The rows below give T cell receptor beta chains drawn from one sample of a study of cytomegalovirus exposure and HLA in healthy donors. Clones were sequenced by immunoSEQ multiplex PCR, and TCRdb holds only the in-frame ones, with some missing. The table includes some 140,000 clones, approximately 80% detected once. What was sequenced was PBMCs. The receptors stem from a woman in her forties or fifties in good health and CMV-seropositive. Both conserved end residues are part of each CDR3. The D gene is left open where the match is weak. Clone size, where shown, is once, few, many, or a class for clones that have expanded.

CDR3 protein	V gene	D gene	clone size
CASSEPASYGYTF	TRBV6-1	.	.
CASSLGSGEYYEQYF	TRBV5-4	.	.
CASSLTGLEGYTF	TRBV7-8	TRBD1	.
CASSRTASNEKLFF	TRBV7-8	.	.
CASSEDITGGYTF	TRBV6-1	.	.
CASSLWGGVGNQPQHF	TRBV28	.	.
CASSPGGRETQYF	TRBV5-4	TRBD2	.
CASGHKASNYGYTF	TRBV19	.	.
CASSPRIDRDGYTF	TRBV19	TRBD1	once
CASSPGSRDIAGNTIYF	TRBV27	.	once
CSSSLNQGAGEKLFF	TRBV7-9	TRBD1	.
CASTAGPYHSPLHF	TRBV6-5	.	few
CASSPTDSLNTEAFF	TRBV18	.	.
CASSRTSGGGDTQYF	TRBV2	TRBD2	.
CASSTGGKSTEAFF	TRBV4-3	TRBD1	.
CASSPQGQAGQETQYF	TRBV28	TRBD1	.
CASSSSGGNTGELFF	TRBV13	TRBD2	once
CASSRVRYQETQYF	TRBV6-5	.	.
CAIGPAVGEQYF	TRBV10-3	.	.
CASLGAGTYPFSYEQYF	TRBV28	.	.
CASRKGASNQPQHF	TRBV21-1	.	.
CASSDPHGSSYEQYF	TRBV6-1	.	.
CASYPHTDYGYTF	TRBV28	.	once
CASSDEASGGSDTQYF	TRBV6-4	TRBD2	.
CASNKDSNTEAFF	TRBV6-5	.	.
CASSLWSRGRRGGENQPQHF	TRBV28	.	few
CASSLGRSSYEQYF	TRBV5-4	.	.
CASSLGATRNQPQHF	TRBV13	.	.
CASSSDRAPSGNTIYF	TRBV11-2	TRBD1	.
CASSLGGGVTGELFF	TRBV11-3	TRBD2	.
CASSQLGGDRIYEQYF	TRBV4-2	.	.
CASSPGPLAGESSYEQYF	TRBV4-3	TRBD2	.
CASSWDREGSPLHF	TRBV5-5	TRBD1	.
CASSTSGGTNTGELFF	TRBV7-2	TRBD2	.